One sample yielded the 27 T cell receptor beta chains listed below, sequenced in a study of T cell changes during pregnancy in multiple sclerosis. Sequencing was performed with immunoSEQ multiplex PCR; in TCRdb, only in-frame clones are kept and a portion is missing. The repertoire holds about 50,000 clones, with 80% to 95% as singletons. Source: CD4+ T cells from peripheral blood mononuclear cells, taken after pregnancy. Source of these receptors: a female donor with multiple sclerosis, enrolled in a pregnancy study.

The gene calls are TRBV7-9 and TRBJ1-3, with 8 bases aligning to TRBD1. Trimming at V came to 5 bases and at J to 4 bases, leaving 7 bases not matched to a gene. Germline CDR1 reads SEHNR; CDR2 reads FQNEAQ (reference sequence). The length of the CDR3 is 15 residues. Here the CDR3 DNA reads TGTGCCAGCAGCGAGGACAGGGTCATCGGAAACACCATATATTTT. Protein product: CASSEDRVIGNTIYF.

The rearrangement links TRBV7-9 to TRBJ1-2; D gene uncertain. Germline V gene sequence: CDR1 SEHNR, CDR2 FQNEAQ (reference sequence). The CDR3 length is 13 residues. Trimming took 2 bases from V and 6 from J, leaving 10 bases between them. CDR3 sequence (DNA): TGTGCCAGCAGCTTATCCCGGGAGAATGGCTACACCTTC. Amino acid sequence: CASSLSRENGYTF. Supplemented by reference TRBV7-9 and TRBJ1-2, the full variable domain reads DTGVSQNPRHKITKRGQNVTFRCDPISEHNRLYWYRQTLGQGPEFLTYFQNEAQLEKSRLLSDRFSAERPKGSFSTLEIQRTEQGDSAMYLCASSLSRENGYTFGSGTRLTVV.

In its sample, this clone was seen a few times. The J gene is TRBJ1-1, the V gene TRBV7-9; D ambiguous. The CDR3 extends over 14 amino acids. CDR1 is SEHNR, CDR2 FQNEAQ, per germline (reference sequence). The ends were cut back, 5 bases at V and 2 bases at J, with 12 bases in the middle. In nucleotides, the CDR3 is TGTGCCAGCAGCCCCCGTATTCTTAACACTGAAGCTTTCTTT. This translates into CASSPRILNTEAFF.

In DNA form, the CDR3 reads TGTGCCAGCCTCCTGGGGGGAGCCAAAAACATTCAGTACTTC. Residues: CASLLGGAKNIQYF. This sequence joins TRBV6-1 and TRBJ2-4, with a possible D match to TRBD2 (6 bases). The ends were cut back, 8 bases at V and 0 bases at J, with 11 bases in the middle. This CDR3 spans 14 amino acids. CDR1 and CDR2 (germline): MNHNS, SASEGT.

Worth noting for this clone: The junction differs from germline at one of its ends, possibly a read error. The chain combines TRBV27 with TRBJ2-2, with D perhaps matching TRBD2 (6 bases). This CDR3 comprises 10 residues. Germline CDR1 is MNHEY and CDR2 is SMNVEV (reference sequence). CDR3 in DNA: TGTGCCAGCAGTCTGCCGGGACTTCTCTTT. Residues: CASSLPGLLF.

The gene calls are TRBV29-1 and TRBJ2-4, with a tentative D call TRBD1 (8 bases). V was pared by 4 bases and J by 7 bases, with 14 bases between. There are 13 residues in the CDR3. Germline assignment: CDR1 SQVTM and CDR2 ANQGSEA. The CDR3 reads CSVAGQGGNIQYF. CDR3 DNA: TGCAGCGTTGCCGGACAGGGAGGGAACATTCAGTACTTC.

The rearrangement links TRBV5-1 to TRBJ1-4; the match to TRBD1 covers 8 bases. Germline V gene data show CDR1 as SGHRS and CDR2 as YFSETQ. V dropped 4 bases and J dropped 7; count of bases not matched to a gene: 12. CDR3 length: 16 amino acids. The CDR3 here is CASSPGTGSWSEKLFF. The CDR3, as DNA: TGCGCCAGCAGCCCGGGGACAGGATCTTGGAGTGAAAAACTGTTTTTT.

The V gene is TRBV19, the J gene TRBJ2-2; 7 bases align to TRBD1. V trimming: 7 bases; J trimming: 3 bases; junction bases outside the gene matches: 8. CDR3 size: 15 residues. Germline CDR1 and CDR2: LNHDA and SQIVND (reference sequence). CDR3 residues: CASTYDRAYTGELFF. The CDR3 coding sequence is TGTGCCAGTACATACGACAGGGCCTACACCGGGGAGCTGTTTTTT.

The chain couples TRBV4-3 to TRBJ1-4, with no clear D. The V gene's germline CDR1 is LGHNA and CDR2 YSLEER. Trimming stripped 1 base from V and 4 bases from J, with 10 bases between. The CDR3 spans 15 residues. CDR3 amino acids: CASSQGPGFNEKLFF. CDR3 nucleotides: TGCGCCAGCAGCCAAGGTCCAGGATTTAATGAAAAACTGTTTTTT.

The chain has TRBV7-9 and TRBJ2-5; 11 bases align to TRBD2. Unmatched junction bases numbered 15, after V lost 5 bases and J lost 1 base. The CDR3 length is 19 residues. Per germline, CDR1 SEHNR and CDR2 FQNEAQ (reference sequence). Here the CDR3 DNA reads TGTGCCAGCAGCAAGATGGGGGCTAGCGGGAGGTGGGGCCAAGAGACCCAGTACTTC. It is translated as CASSKMGASGRWGQETQYF.

The chain couples TRBV19 to TRBJ1-5; 10 bases agree with TRBD1. The CDR3 sequence is 16 residues long. Germline CDR1 is LNHDA and CDR2 is SQIVND (reference sequence). With 6 bases clipped from V and 4 bases from J, the junction kept 9 bases outside the gene matches. CDR3 sequence reads: CASRPIGQGGNQPQHF. The CDR3 region has the DNA TGTGCCAGTAGGCCTATCGGACAGGGGGGGAATCAGCCCCAGCATTTT.

The V and J genes are TRBV30 and TRBJ1-2, with D unclear. Germline CDR1 is GTSNPN and CDR2 is SVGIG (reference sequence). Trimming shortened V by 7 bases and J by 3 bases, and 6 bases separated the two germline ends. CDR3 length: 10 residues. CDR3 region: CAYRDYGYTF. The CDR3 DNA reads TGTGCCTACCGGGACTATGGCTACACCTTC. Full variable domain (outside the CDR3, taken from reference TRBV30 and TRBJ1-2): SQTIHQWPATLVQPVGSPLSLECTVEGTSNPNLYWYRQAAGRGLQLLFYSVGIGQISSEVPQNLSASRPQDRQFILSSKKLLLSDSGFYLCAYRDYGYTFGSGTRLTVV.

This chain links TRBV6-1 with TRBJ2-7; a possible D gene is TRBD1 (5 bases). Trimming cost V 5 bases and J 2 bases, with 13 bases left between them. Germline V lookup: CDR1 MNHNS, CDR2 SASEGT. This CDR3 spans 14 amino acids. CDR3 in amino acids: CASSHSGRPYEQYF. The CDR3 DNA reads TGTGCCAGCAGTCATTCAGGGCGCCCCTACGAGCAGTACTTC.

This rearrangement joins TRBV5-1 to TRBJ1-1, with D possibly TRBD1 on 5 matching bases. Germline V gene sequence: CDR1 SGHRS, CDR2 YFSETQ. This CDR3 comprises 14 residues. V dropped 5 bases and J dropped 1 base, with 12 bases sitting between them. CDR3 amino acids: CASRPGRGNTEAFF. DNA for the CDR3: TGCGCCAGCAGGCCGGGGCGGGGGAACACTGAAGCTTTCTTT.

J is TRBJ1-1 and V is TRBV19, with TRBD1 matching over 8 bases. J lost 5 bases, V lost 5 bases, and 7 bases had no gene match. This CDR3 contains 14 residues. The germline V gene encodes CDR1 LNHDA and CDR2 SQIVND (reference sequence). CDR3 loop: CASSGDRGGTEAFF. CDR3 nucleotide sequence: TGTGCCAGTAGTGGAGACAGGGGAGGGACTGAAGCTTTCTTT.

The chain has TRBV6-1 and TRBJ2-3; D uncertain. Per the germline V gene, CDR1 is MNHNS and CDR2 is SASEGT. The CDR3 contains 14 residues. The V and J ends lost 2 bases and 4 bases respectively, with 10 bases between them. The CDR3 protein is CASSEFSLADTQYF. The CDR3 nucleotides read TGTGCCAGCAGTGAATTCAGTTTGGCAGATACGCAGTATTTT.

V usage is TRBV19 and J usage is TRBJ2-1, with 10 nucleotides matching TRBD2. Germline CDR1 LNHDA, CDR2 SQIVND (reference sequence). This CDR3 is built from 17 residues. Trimming removed 5 bases from V and 7 bases from J; junction bases left unmatched: 14. The DNA of the CDR3 is TGTGCCAGTAGTGCAATTAACCTAGCGGGAGTGGGTAATGAGCAGTTCTTC. It translates to CASSAINLAGVGNEQFF.

The chain carries TRBV28 and TRBJ2-7; D gene unclear. V lost 6 bases and J lost 4, with 4 bases in between. CDR3 size: 10 residues. The germline gives CDR1 MDHEN, CDR2 SYDVKM. CDR3 region: CASSHYEQYF. The CDR3 coding sequence is TGTGCCAGCAGCCATTACGAGCAGTACTTC.

The chain recombines TRBV7-9 with TRBJ1-6, with D hard to call. V was clipped by 1 base and J by 4 bases, with 5 bases between them. CDR1 and CDR2 (germline): SEHNR, FQNEAQ (reference sequence). CDR3 length equals 14 residues. The CDR3 DNA is TGTGCCAGCAGCTTAGAACAGTATAATTCACCCCTCCACTTT. As protein: CASSLEQYNSPLHF. The entire variable domain, with the rest obtained from reference TRBV7-9 and TRBJ1-6, is as follows: DTGVSQNPRHKITKRGQNVTFRCDPISEHNRLYWYRQTLGQGPEFLTYFQNEAQLEKSRLLSDRFSAERPKGSFSTLEIQRTEQGDSAMYLCASSLEQYNSPLHFGNGTRLTVT.

The chain links TRBV10-1 to TRBJ2-5; tentative D call: TRBD1 (7 bases). The germline CDR1 and CDR2 sequences are WNHNN and SYGVQD (reference sequence). The V end lost 2 bases, the J end lost 6 bases, and 13 bases lay between the germline ends. This CDR3 has 14 amino acids. The CDR3 bases are TGCGCCAGCAGTGAGGGCAGGGGGGTGAAGACCCAGTACTTC. It is translated as CASSEGRGVKTQYF.

The J gene is TRBJ1-2, the V gene TRBV25-1, with D hard to call. Looked up from germline, CDR1 is MGHDK and CDR2 is SYGVNS. The CDR3 sequence is 14 residues long. Trimming removed 0 bases from V and 2 bases from J, with 7 bases in between. CDR3 sequence: CASSEYRGNYGYTF. The CDR3 DNA is TGTGCCAGCAGTGAATATAGAGGGAACTATGGCTACACCTTC.

DNA of the CDR3: TGCGCCAGCAGCGTCGGACAGGTCGCCACTGAAGCTTTCTTT. Its protein is CASSVGQVATEAFF. The chain uses TRBV5-1 and TRBJ1-1, with 7 nucleotides matching TRBD1. The germline CDR1 and CDR2 sequences are SGHRS and YFSETQ. V trimming: 4 bases; J trimming: 4 bases; junction bases outside the gene matches: 7. The CDR3 is 14 amino acids.

The chain combines TRBV5-4 with TRBJ2-7, with 8 nucleotides matching TRBD1. The CDR3 consists of 15 residues. Germline V lookup: CDR1 SGHNT, CDR2 YYREEE (reference sequence). V trimming: 4 bases; J trimming: 5 bases; junction bases outside the gene matches: 11. CDR3 sequence: CASSEGQAIPDEQYF. The CDR3 DNA reads TGTGCCAGCAGCGAGGGACAGGCGATACCTGACGAGCAGTACTTC.

The rearrangement uses TRBV5-1 and TRBJ2-1; 7 bases fit TRBD2. The CDR3 contains 14 residues. Germline CDR1 SGHRS, CDR2 YFSETQ. J was trimmed by 10 bases and V by 1 base; bases with no gene match: 8. The CDR3 spells CASSLMGGGREQFF. DNA for the CDR3: TGCGCCAGCAGCTTGATGGGCGGGGGTCGAGAGCAGTTCTTC.

J is TRBJ2-7 and V is TRBV19; a possible D gene is TRBD1 (6 bases). V was pared by 5 bases and J by 4 bases, with 15 bases between. Germline V gene sequence: CDR1 LNHDA, CDR2 SQIVND (reference sequence). CDR3 length: 14 amino acids. The CDR3 coding sequence is TGTGCCAGTAGTGGTTCAGGGGCTGGGTACGAGCAGTACTTC. This translates into CASSGSGAGYEQYF.

The CDR3 sequence: CASSDPTGYEQFF. For the CDR3, the DNA is TGTGCCAGCAGCGATCCGACAGGGTATGAGCAGTTCTTC. The chain uses TRBV9 and TRBJ2-1, with 7 bases matching TRBD1. With V trimmed by 3 bases and J by 8 bases, 5 bases remained unmatched. The CDR3 has 13 residues. Germline V CDR1 and CDR2: SGDLS, YYNGEE.

V and J are TRBV28 and TRBJ1-2; 7 bases fit TRBD1. The CDR3 consists of 14 residues. From germline, CDR1 is MDHEN and CDR2 SYDVKM. V shed 7 bases, J shed 5 bases, and the junction held 10 bases outside the gene matches. The CDR3 DNA reads as TGTGCCAGCACCTACCCACAGGGGCAATATGGCTACACCTTC. As protein: CASTYPQGQYGYTF.